The rows below give T cell receptor beta chains drawn from one sample of a study of T cell responses to AZD1222 COVID-19 vaccine. Only in-frame clones appear in the TCRdb table, and some are missing; sequencing was by immunoSEQ multiplex PCR. The sample records under 170,000 clones, around 94% being singletons. The specimen comprised peripheral blood, sampled on day 0 of AZD1222 vaccination. All receptors derive from an adult in good health. CDR3s include the opening cysteine and the closing phenylalanine or tryptophan. The D gene is left open where the match is weak. Only part of the rows carry a size: once, few, many, or a class if the clone is expanded.

TRBD1 | TRBJ1-5 | once | TRBV27 | CASSLGWGQGIYSNQPQHF | TGTGCCAGCAGCCTCGGGTGGGGACAGGGAATTTATAGCAATCAGCCCCAGCATTTT
NA | TRBJ2-1 | NA | TRBV12-2 | CASPNEQFF | TGTGCAAGTCCGAATGAGCAGTTCTTC
TRBD1 | TRBJ1-1 | NA | TRBV5-8 | CASSRTGVGTEAFF | TGTGCCAGCAGCAGGACAGGGGTGGGCACTGAAGCTTTCTTT
NA | TRBJ1-1 | NA | TRBV20-1 | CSASVERAFF | TGCAGTGCTAGCGTGGAGCGAGCTTTCTTT
TRBD1 | TRBJ1-5 | NA | TRBV19 | CASSRTGANQPQHF | TGTGCCAGTAGTCGGACAGGGGCGAATCAGCCCCAGCATTTT
TRBD2 | TRBJ2-5 | NA | TRBV5-1 | CASSLGLAGGARETQYF | TGCGCCAGCAGCTTGGGACTAGCGGGGGGGGCGCGGGAGACCCAGTACTTC
TRBD1 | TRBJ2-5 | NA | TRBV6-2/TRBV6-3 | CASSWSTGGQTQYF | TGTGCCAGCAGCTGGTCGACAGGGGGACAGACCCAGTACTTC
NA | TRBJ1-1 | NA | TRBV20-1 | CSAKTETEAFF | TGCAGTGCTAAGACTGAAACTGAAGCTTTCTTT
NA | TRBJ1-2 | NA | TRBV24-1 | CATSELVRGVGYGYTF | TGTGCCACCAGTGAACTCGTGAGAGGCGTCGGCTATGGCTACACCTTC
NA | TRBJ1-1 | NA | TRBV6-1 | CASSERENTEAFF | TGTGCCAGCAGTGAACGGGAGAACACTGAAGCTTTCTTT
NA | TRBJ1-6 | NA | TRBV5-5 | CASSGWGLDSPLHF | TGTGCCAGCAGCGGGTGGGGGTTAGATTCACCCCTCCACTTT
NA | TRBJ2-3 | NA | TRBV29-1 | CSAEGYSSTDTQYF | TGCAGCGCCGAAGGCTACAGCAGCACAGATACGCAGTATTTT
TRBD1 | TRBJ1-1 | NA | TRBV5-4 | CASSSRWGQGNTEAFF | TGTGCCAGCAGCTCCCGGTGGGGACAGGGGAACACTGAAGCTTTCTTT
TRBD2 | TRBJ2-3 | NA | TRBV5-4 | CASSLGLAGALSTDTQYF | TGTGCCAGCAGCTTGGGACTAGCGGGGGCGCTTAGCACAGATACGCAGTATTTT
NA | TRBJ2-1 | NA | TRBV2 | CASSEAQSGYNEQFF | TGTGCCAGCAGTGAAGCGCAGAGCGGCTACAATGAGCAGTTCTTC
TRBD1 | TRBJ1-6 | NA | TRBV19 | CASSISQGASPLHF | TGTGCCAGTAGTATCTCCCAGGGGGCTTCACCCCTCCACTTT
TRBD2 | TRBJ2-3 | few | TRBV20-1 | CSASLAGGTDTQYF | TGCAGTGCTAGTTTAGCGGGGGGCACAGATACGCAGTATTTT
TRBD2 | TRBJ2-1 | NA | TRBV7-9 | CASSFVLAGYNEQFF | TGTGCCAGCAGCTTCGTTCTAGCGGGATACAATGAGCAGTTCTTC
NA | TRBJ2-1 | NA | TRBV27 | CASSFPHNEQFF | TGTGCCAGCAGTTTCCCGCACAATGAGCAGTTCTTC
TRBD1 | TRBJ1-2 | NA | TRBV5-1 | CASSTGGGRGSGYTF | TGCGCCAGCAGCACAGGGGGGGGGCGCGGTAGCGGCTACACCTTC
NA | TRBJ1-4 | NA | TRBV15 | CATTGDTNEKLFF | TGTGCCACCACCGGGGACACGAATGAAAAACTGTTTTTT
TRBD1 | TRBJ1-6 | NA | TRBV19 | CASSIDSWTGGENSPLHF | TGTGCCAGTAGTATAGACTCTTGGACAGGGGGCGAAAATTCACCCCTCCACTTT
TRBD1 | TRBJ1-6 | NA | TRBV10-1 | CASSGVGTGGADSPLHF | TGCGCCAGCAGTGGAGTGGGGACAGGGGGCGCGGATTCACCCCTCCACTTT